The clone carrying this T cell receptor (beta chain) has only a few counts. The antigen remains undetermined. The data were obtained in a study of T cells in Graves' hyperthyroidism and ophthalmopathy. On the study more broadly: Peripheral blood sampling occurred at initial diagnosis, before any treatment.

V was pared by 3 bases and J by 7 bases, with 14 bases of the junction left unmatched. Looked up from germline, CDR1 is LNHNV and CDR2 is YYDKDF (reference sequence). The CDR3 is 17 amino acids. The study's findings and limits: Blood also carried most thyroid clonotypes expanded above 0.001. The model predicted ophthalmopathy a median around 6.5 months before onset.

What was amplified from RNA transcripts were TCR beta CDR3 regions. The TCR CDR3 first-round RT-PCR relied on the HTBI primer set. TCRdb reprocessed the multiplex PCR reads with MiXCR, giving one entry per CDR3 protein. The data contain under 800,000 distinct CDR3 sequences, 14% of them singletons. The sequence was collected from a woman aged 18-29 years with Graves' hyperthyroidism. The material sequenced was blood. The chain carries TRBV15 and TRBJ2-1, with TRBD1 identical over 8 bases. CDR3 sequence (DNA): TGTGCCACCAGCAGGTACCTCCCCGGACAGGGTATGAATGAGCAGTTCTTC. Its protein product is CATSRYLPGQGMNEQFF.